The 22 T cell receptor beta chains reported below all come from one sample, sequenced in a study of human CD4 T cells and Enterobacteriaceae (dated by TCRdb to about 2020). Memory CD4+ T cells, defined as all CD4+ cells except CD45RA+CCR7+CD95- naive cells, were FACS-sorted on a FACSAria III to over 95% purity. Library preparation used the immunoSEQ multiplex PCR assay. What TCRdb holds here is the immuneACCESS table cut down to in-frame rearrangements. Part of the clones is not present; checked against another copy, under half of the missing clones reflect an unresolved V gene, and the others are unexplained. This sample comprises roughly 30,000 clones, around 80% of them detected only once. Around 1.7% of the sample is taken by the ten largest. Sequencing used memory CD4+ T cells from blood. The sample's cell subset or site label is to be understood as: total memory CD4 T cells sorted directly ex vivo, unstimulated. The receptors were gathered from a human donor in good health.

This clone has just a few counts. V is TRBV7-3 and J is TRBJ2-5, with 7 bases identical to TRBD1. Germline loops: CDR1 SGHTA, CDR2 FQGTGA. Unmatched junction bases numbered 4, after V lost 1 base and J lost 2 bases. The CDR3 spans 15 residues. The CDR3 is CASSLNGRGQETQYF. CDR3 DNA sequence: TGTGCCAGCAGCTTAAACGGCAGGGGGCAAGAGACCCAGTACTTC. Based on the CDR3 plus reference TRBV7-3 and TRBJ2-5, the full variable domain is GAGVSQTPSNKVTEKGKYVELRCDPISGHTALYWYRQSLGQGPEFLIYFQGTGAADDSGLPNDRFFAVRPEGSVSTLKIQRTERGDSAVYLCASSLNGRGQETQYFGPGTRLLVL.

This chain links TRBV6-4 with TRBJ2-1, with TRBD1 identical over 7 bases. Germline loops: CDR1 MRHNA, CDR2 SNTAGT. This CDR3 comprises 15 residues. J gave up 8 bases and V 8 bases, and 15 bases lay outside the gene matches. CDR3: CASPSLQGPSDEQFF. The CDR3 nucleotides read TGTGCCAGCCCCTCCTTACAGGGGCCAAGCGATGAGCAGTTCTTC.

The chain links TRBV6-5 to TRBJ2-1, with 7 bases matching TRBD1. With V trimmed by 6 bases and J by 1 base, 3 bases remained unmatched. The V gene's germline CDR1 is MNHEY and CDR2 SVGAGI. The CDR3 has 14 amino acids. In nucleotides, the CDR3 is TGTGCCAGCAGCCGGACAGGATCCTACAATGAGCAGTTCTTC. Its translation is CASSRTGSYNEQFF.

This clone is medium-sized. The rearrangement joins TRBV5-4 to TRBJ1-1, with D perhaps matching TRBD1 (5 bases). Trimming stripped 4 bases from V and 4 bases from J, with 17 bases between. CDR1 and CDR2 (germline): SGHNT, YYREEE (reference sequence). This CDR3 comprises 15 residues. CDR3 loop: CASSRGTQLFTEAFF. In DNA, the CDR3 is TGTGCCAGCAGCCGCGGGACTCAACTCTTCACTGAAGCTTTCTTT.

This clone was counted only a few times. The V and J genes are TRBV14 and TRBJ1-1, with unresolved D. Germline V lookup: CDR1 SGHDN, CDR2 FVKESK. V lost 4 bases and J lost 2, with 8 bases in between. CDR3 length: 13 residues. The chain's CDR3 is CASSPKRNTEAFF. The CDR3 DNA reads TGTGCCAGCAGCCCGAAGAGAAACACTGAAGCTTTCTTT.

The chain links TRBV11-2 to TRBJ2-2, with D uncertain. Between the trimmed V and J ends, which lost 5 bases and 7 bases, there was a span of 17 bases. In germline, CDR1 is SGHAT, CDR2 FQNNGV. The CDR3 runs 15 residues. The CDR3 protein is CASSQASRWDGELFF. The CDR3 region has the DNA TGTGCCAGCAGCCAGGCGAGCAGGTGGGACGGGGAGCTGTTTTTT.

The chain joins TRBV29-1 to TRBJ2-7; D uncertain. The V end lost 0 bases, the J end lost 9 bases, and 18 bases lay between the germline ends. The germline V gene has CDR1 SQVTM and CDR2 ANQGSEA. The CDR3 is made up of 14 amino acids. CDR3 protein: CSVEEGRWATRQYF. DNA of the CDR3: TGCAGCGTTGAAGAGGGTAGGTGGGCTACTCGGCAGTACTTC.

The rearrangement links TRBV6-5 to TRBJ2-5; the D is unclear. Per germline, CDR1 MNHEY and CDR2 SVGAGI. The CDR3 length is 13 residues. Trimming pared 7 bases from V and 3 bases from J, leaving 12 bases between. Here the CDR3 DNA reads TGTGCCAGCACCAAGGGCTATAAAGAGACCCAGTACTTC. This encodes CASTKGYKETQYF.

This chain uses TRBV5-4 with TRBJ1-3; D is undetermined. This CDR3 comprises 14 residues. The germline gives CDR1 SGHNT, CDR2 YYREEE (reference sequence). V lost 1 base and J lost 0, with 5 bases in between. The CDR3 loop is CASSLQVSGNTIYF. The CDR3 nucleotides read TGTGCCAGCAGCTTGCAGGTCTCTGGAAACACCATATATTTT.

This clone was seen only a few times. This chain uses TRBV9 with TRBJ2-3; TRBD2 matches 9 bases. The CDR3 extends over 15 amino acids. Germline CDR1 reads SGDLS; CDR2 reads YYNGEE. With 4 bases clipped from V and 1 base from J, the junction kept 4 bases outside the gene matches. The CDR3, as DNA: TGTGCCAGCAGCCCTAGACTAGCGGGCACAGATACGCAGTATTTT. It encodes CASSPRLAGTDTQYF.

This clone was observed a single time. The chain recombines TRBV25-1 with TRBJ2-1, with 8 nucleotides matching TRBD2. Germline V gene sequence: CDR1 MGHDK, CDR2 SYGVNS. This CDR3 has 15 residues. Trimming removed 2 bases from V and 6 bases from J; junction bases left unmatched: 6. The DNA for the CDR3 is TGTGCCAGCAGTGAACGGCGGGGGGCTTTCAATGAGCAGTTCTTC. Protein: CASSERRGAFNEQFF. Looking up the rest from reference TRBV25-1 and TRBJ2-1 gives the full variable domain: EADIYQTPRYLVIGTGKKITLECSQTMGHDKMYWYQQDPGMELHLIHYSYGVNSTEKGDLSSESTVSRIRTEHFPLTLESARPSHTSQYLCASSERRGAFNEQFFGPGTRLTVL.

The genes are TRBV25-1 and TRBJ2-2; 11 bases line up with TRBD2. Looked up from germline, CDR1 is MGHDK and CDR2 is SYGVNS. The V and J ends lost 6 bases and 7 bases, in that order; junction bases with no gene match: 10. The CDR3 runs to 16 residues. CDR3 amino acids: CASRLAGEAVDGELFF. Here the CDR3 DNA reads TGTGCCAGCAGACTAGCGGGAGAGGCGGTGGACGGGGAGCTGTTTTTT. The whole variable domain, filled in from reference TRBV25-1 and TRBJ2-2, reads EADIYQTPRYLVIGTGKKITLECSQTMGHDKMYWYQQDPGMELHLIHYSYGVNSTEKGDLSSESTVSRIRTEHFPLTLESARPSHTSQYLCASRLAGEAVDGELFFGEGSRLTVL.

The chain is built from TRBV9 and TRBJ1-4, with D possibly TRBD1 on 6 matching bases. The CDR3 contains 16 residues. CDR1 is SGDLS and CDR2 is YYNGEE in the germline V gene. Trimming stripped 4 bases from V and 0 bases from J, with 13 bases between. In DNA, the CDR3 is TGTGCCAGCAGCCCCCGAGGGGGTGCAACTAATGAAAAACTGTTTTTT. It translates to CASSPRGGATNEKLFF.

For the CDR3, the DNA is TGTGCCAGCAGGGGTCTTCCCGATCAGCCCCAGCATTTT. Residues: CASRGLPDQPQHF. The rearrangement joins TRBV2 to TRBJ1-5; D unclear. The CDR3 has 13 residues. Germline CDR1 reads SNHLY; CDR2 reads FYNNEI. Trimming took 6 bases from V and 5 from J, leaving 11 bases between them.

In its sample, this clone was seen a few times. This chain uses TRBV7-6 with TRBJ1-2, with TRBD1 matching over 7 bases. The trim removed 5 bases at V and 1 base at J, leaving 16 bases unmatched. The CDR3 contains 18 residues. Germline lookup yields CDR1 SGHVS and CDR2 FNYEAQ. The CDR3 is CASSRTPQGGLVNYGYTF. The CDR3 region has the DNA TGTGCCAGCAGCAGGACGCCCCAGGGGGGCCTGGTTAACTATGGCTACACCTTC.

The V gene is TRBV5-5, the J gene TRBJ1-2, with 8 bases identical to TRBD1. V was clipped by 2 bases and J by 7 bases; unmatched bases: 10. The CDR3 sequence is 15 residues long. Per the germline V gene, CDR1 is SGHKS and CDR2 is YYEKEE (reference sequence). CDR3 sequence (DNA): TGTGCCAGCAGCTTAGTTTCAGGGGGCGAAAGTGGCTACACCTTC. Translation gives CASSLVSGGESGYTF. Full variable domain (rest looked up from reference TRBV5-5 and TRBJ1-2): DAGVTQSPTHLIKTRGQQVTLRCSPISGHKSVSWYQQVLGQGPQFIFQYYEKEERGRGNFPDRFSARQFPNYSSELNVNALLLGDSALYLCASSLVSGGESGYTFGSGTRLTVV.

The genes are TRBV10-3 and TRBJ2-1, with 11 bases that match TRBD2. CDR3 length: 17 amino acids. The germline CDR1 and CDR2 sequences are ENHRY and SYGVKD. The V and J ends lost 10 bases and 4 bases, in that order; junction bases with no gene match: 15. In nucleotides, the CDR3 is TGTGCCACCGCGAGGTCCATTCTAGCGGGAGGTTACAATGAGCAGTTCTTC. This gives the protein CATARSILAGGYNEQFF.

This clone was seen a few times. V and J are TRBV7-8 and TRBJ2-7; TRBD2 is a possible D gene (6 bases). Looked up from germline, CDR1 is SGHVS and CDR2 is FQNEAQ. Trimming took off 3 bases at V and 1 base at J, with 13 bases between the two ends. This CDR3 contains 15 residues. CDR3 DNA sequence: TGTGCCAGCAGCTTTGGGACTCCTGGGTCCTACGAGCAGTACTTC. It translates to CASSFGTPGSYEQYF.

This chain connects TRBV7-6 to TRBJ2-2, with 9 bases matching TRBD1. The CDR3 has 15 amino acids. In germline, CDR1 is SGHVS, CDR2 FNYEAQ. After removal of 5 bases from V and 6 bases from J, the junction contained 7 bases not matched to a gene. The CDR3 here is CASSRDRGVSGELFF. The CDR3 DNA is TGTGCCAGCAGCCGCGACAGGGGGGTGTCCGGGGAGCTGTTTTTT. The full variable domain, completed using reference TRBV7-6 and TRBJ2-2, is GAGVSQSPRYKVTKRGQDVALRCDPISGHVSLYWYRQALGQGPEFLTYFNYEAQQDKSGLPNDRFSAERPEGSISTLTIQRTEQRDSAMYRCASSRDRGVSGELFFGEGSRLTVL.

The gene calls are TRBV19 and TRBJ2-7; 7 nucleotides match TRBD1. V gave up 5 bases and J gave up 7 bases; unmatched junction bases: 17. The CDR3 sequence is 16 residues long. From germline, CDR1 is LNHDA and CDR2 SQIVND (reference sequence). As DNA, the CDR3 is TGTGCCAGTAGTCCGCAAGGACAGGTCCTGAGGGTTGAGCAGTACTTC. Residues: CASSPQGQVLRVEQYF.

The sample holds one count of this clone. The chain employs TRBV20-1 and TRBJ2-7, with D hard to call. Germline V gene sequence: CDR1 DFQATT, CDR2 SNEGSKA (reference sequence). V lost 3 bases to trimming and J lost 4 bases, with 7 bases between them. The CDR3 loop spans 11 amino acids. In DNA form, the CDR3 reads TGCAGTGCTAGGGCTTCTTACGAGCAGTACTTC. Translated, it gives CSARASYEQYF.

The CDR3 region has the DNA TGTGCCAGCAGCTATACGAGCGGAGCTAGCACAGATACGCAGTATTTT. The encoded protein is CASSYTSGASTDTQYF. The rearrangement joins TRBV7-2 to TRBJ2-3, with D possibly matching TRBD2 (5 bases). CDR1 is SGHTA and CDR2 is FQGNSA in the germline V gene. Deletions cut 4 bases from V and 0 bases from J, with 14 bases between. The CDR3 is made up of 16 amino acids. Supplemented by reference TRBV7-2 and TRBJ2-3, the full variable domain reads GAGVSQSPSNKVTEKGKDVELRCDPISGHTALYWYRQSLGQGLEFLIYFQGNSAPDKSGLPSDRFSAERTGGSVSTLTIQRTQQEDSAVYLCASSYTSGASTDTQYFGPGTRLTVL.